A selection of T cell receptor beta chains follows, all from one sample in a study of cytomegalovirus exposure and HLA in healthy donors. Only in-frame clones appear in the TCRdb table, and some are missing; sequencing was by immunoSEQ multiplex PCR. The data show 100,000 to 150,000 clones, 77% seen once. Sequencing was carried out using PBMCs. The receptor set was obtained from a man between 18 and 29 years old in good health and CMV-seropositive. CDR3s include the opening cysteine and the closing phenylalanine or tryptophan. A D gene is named only where the DNA matches it firmly. Some rows mark clone size as missing; the rest say once, few, many or name a class of expanded clone.

D: TRBD1; V: TRBV6-5; size: -; J: TRBJ1-2; DNA: TGTGCCAGCAGGAAGACAGGGGACTATGGCTACACCTTC; CDR3: CASRKTGDYGYTF
D: -; V: TRBV6-1; size: -; J: TRBJ2-7; DNA: TGTGCCAGCAGTGCGGGCCAGGGTGTCCGCGAGCAGTACTTC; CDR3: CASSAGQGVREQYF
D: -; V: TRBV5-1; size: -; J: TRBJ2-3; DNA: TGCGCCAGCAGCATTAACTTCGGGGTGGACACAGATACGCAGTATTTT; CDR3: CASSINFGVDTDTQYF
D: -; V: TRBV28; size: once; J: TRBJ1-4; DNA: TGTGCCAGCACCGACCAGGGGCGCGGAGAAAAACTGTTTTTT; CDR3: CASTDQGRGEKLFF
D: -; V: TRBV5-1; size: -; J: TRBJ2-7; DNA: TGCGCCAGCAGCTTTCACTCCTACGAGCAGTACTTC; CDR3: CASSFHSYEQYF
D: TRBD2; V: TRBV10-3; size: -; J: TRBJ2-5; DNA: TGTGCCATCAGTGTTGGTAGCGGGAGGGGAGAGACCCAGTACTTC; CDR3: CAISVGSGRGETQYF
D: TRBD1; V: TRBV18; size: -; J: TRBJ2-7; DNA: TGTGCCAGCTCACCGGGACAGGGGTCCTACGAGCAGTACTTC; CDR3: CASSPGQGSYEQYF
D: -; V: TRBV28; size: -; J: TRBJ2-5; DNA: TGTGCCAGCAGTTCACAGGGTGGCGGGGAGACCCAGTACTTC; CDR3: CASSSQGGGETQYF
D: -; V: TRBV2; size: -; J: TRBJ1-5; DNA: TGTGCCAGCACCCAGGACAGACCCAATCAGCCCCAGCATTTT; CDR3: CASTQDRPNQPQHF
D: TRBD1; V: TRBV5-1; size: -; J: TRBJ2-1; DNA: TGCGCCAGCAGCTCGACAGGGGATCGGTACAATGAGCAGTTCTTC; CDR3: CASSSTGDRYNEQFF
D: -; V: TRBV6-1; size: -; J: TRBJ1-1; DNA: TGTGCCAGCAGTGAAGACAGGGATTTGAACACTGAAGCTTTCTTT; CDR3: CASSEDRDLNTEAFF
D: -; V: TRBV11-2; size: once; J: TRBJ2-2; DNA: TGTGCCAGCAGCGACATAGGCGGGTTCACCGGGGAGCTGTTTTTT; CDR3: CASSDIGGFTGELFF
D: TRBD2; V: TRBV27; size: -; J: TRBJ2-1; DNA: TGTGCCAGCAGACCCGGGGGGGCCTACAATGAGCAGTTCTTC; CDR3: CASRPGGAYNEQFF
D: -; V: TRBV6-5; size: -; J: TRBJ1-1; DNA: TGTGCCAGCAGTTACTCGTCAGAGAACACTGAAGCTTTCTTT; CDR3: CASSYSSENTEAFF
D: -; V: TRBV5-6; size: -; J: TRBJ2-6; DNA: TGTGCCAGCGTCTGGGGCCATGGGGCCAACGTCCTGACTTTC; CDR3: CASVWGHGANVLTF
D: TRBD1; V: TRBV28; size: -; J: TRBJ1-1; DNA: TGTGCCAGCTTTGGGACAGGGGATGATACTGAAGCTTTCTTT; CDR3: CASFGTGDDTEAFF
D: -; V: TRBV6-5; size: -; J: TRBJ1-2; DNA: TGTGCCAGCAGTTACGGGGGGGTTGGGGGCTACACCTTC; CDR3: CASSYGGVGGYTF
D: -; V: TRBV6-5; size: -; J: TRBJ1-6; DNA: TGTGCCAGCAGTTACTCGGGCAGGGCGGATTCACCCCTCCACTTT; CDR3: CASSYSGRADSPLHF
D: -; V: TRBV19; size: -; J: TRBJ1-5; DNA: TGTGCCAGTAGTACGGGGGGGGCGCGGAATCAGCCCCAGCATTTT; CDR3: CASSTGGARNQPQHF
D: TRBD1; V: TRBV30; size: -; J: TRBJ1-1; DNA: TGTGCCTGGAGTCTCGGGACAGCTATAAACACTGAAGCTTTCTTT; CDR3: CAWSLGTAINTEAFF
D: -; V: TRBV5-8; size: few; J: TRBJ2-1; DNA: TGTGCCAGCAGCTTTCGGTCCTACAATGAGCAGTTCTTC; CDR3: CASSFRSYNEQFF
D: -; V: TRBV6-1; size: -; J: TRBJ2-1; DNA: TGTGCCAGCAGTGGGCGGGACAGCGCAGGGGTCAATGAGCAGTTCTTC; CDR3: CASSGRDSAGVNEQFF
D: TRBD1; V: TRBV10-1; size: -; J: TRBJ1-5; DNA: TGCGCCAGCAGTACCAAACCCGGACAGGGCGAGAGAAATCAGCCCCAGCATTTT; CDR3: CASSTKPGQGERNQPQHF
D: TRBD1; V: TRBV6-5; size: -; J: TRBJ2-7; DNA: TGTGCCAGCAGGGGGACAGGGGCCTACGAGCAGTACTTC; CDR3: CASRGTGAYEQYF